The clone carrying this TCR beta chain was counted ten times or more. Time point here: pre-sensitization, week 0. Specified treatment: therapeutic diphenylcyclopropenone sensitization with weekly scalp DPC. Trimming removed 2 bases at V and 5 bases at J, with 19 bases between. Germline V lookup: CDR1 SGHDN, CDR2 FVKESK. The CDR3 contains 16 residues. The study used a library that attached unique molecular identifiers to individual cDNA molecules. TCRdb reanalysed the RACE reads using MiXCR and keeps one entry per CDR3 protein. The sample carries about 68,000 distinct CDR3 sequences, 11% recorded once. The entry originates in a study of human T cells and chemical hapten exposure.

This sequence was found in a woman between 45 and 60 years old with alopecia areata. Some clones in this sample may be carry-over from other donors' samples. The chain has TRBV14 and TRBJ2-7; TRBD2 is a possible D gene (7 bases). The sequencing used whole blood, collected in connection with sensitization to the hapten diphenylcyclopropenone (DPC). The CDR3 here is CASSQTWGGRFHEQYF. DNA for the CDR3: TGTGCCAGCAGCCAAACCTGGGGGGGGCGCTTCCACGAGCAGTACTTC.